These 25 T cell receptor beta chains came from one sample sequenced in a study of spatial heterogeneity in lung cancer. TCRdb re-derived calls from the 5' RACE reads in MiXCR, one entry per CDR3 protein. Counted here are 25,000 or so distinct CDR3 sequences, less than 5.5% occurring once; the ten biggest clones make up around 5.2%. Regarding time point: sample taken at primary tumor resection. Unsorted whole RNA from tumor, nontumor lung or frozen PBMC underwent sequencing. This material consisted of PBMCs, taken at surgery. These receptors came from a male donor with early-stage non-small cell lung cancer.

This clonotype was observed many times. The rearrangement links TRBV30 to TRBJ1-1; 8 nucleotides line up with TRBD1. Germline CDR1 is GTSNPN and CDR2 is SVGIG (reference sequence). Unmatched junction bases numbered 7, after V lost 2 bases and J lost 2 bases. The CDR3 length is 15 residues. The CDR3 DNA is TGTGCCTGGAGTCCTGGGACAGGTCCCAACACTGAAGCTTTCTTT. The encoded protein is CAWSPGTGPNTEAFF.

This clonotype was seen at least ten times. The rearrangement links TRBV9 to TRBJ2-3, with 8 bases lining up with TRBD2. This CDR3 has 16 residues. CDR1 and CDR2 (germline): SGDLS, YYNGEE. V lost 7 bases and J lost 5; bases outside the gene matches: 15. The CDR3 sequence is CASSSSAGAVRDTQYF. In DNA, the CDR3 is TGTGCCAGCTCGAGCTCAGCGGGGGCCGTCCGAGATACGCAGTATTTT.

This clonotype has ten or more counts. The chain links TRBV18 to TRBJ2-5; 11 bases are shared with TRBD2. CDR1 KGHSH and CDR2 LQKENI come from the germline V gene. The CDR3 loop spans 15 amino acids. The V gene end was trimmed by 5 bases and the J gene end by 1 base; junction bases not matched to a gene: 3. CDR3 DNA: TGTGCCAGCTCAATGGGACTAGCGGCCCAAGAGACCCAGTACTTC. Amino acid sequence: CASSMGLAAQETQYF.

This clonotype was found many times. As DNA, the CDR3 is TGCAGCGCCTACCAGTGGGAACTGGCCACAGATACGCAGTATTTT. Encoded protein: CSAYQWELATDTQYF. This sequence joins TRBV29-1 and TRBJ2-3; unclear D gene. The CDR3 consists of 15 residues. V lost 7 bases, J lost 2 bases, and 19 bases lay in between. Germline V lookup: CDR1 SQVTM, CDR2 ANQGSEA.

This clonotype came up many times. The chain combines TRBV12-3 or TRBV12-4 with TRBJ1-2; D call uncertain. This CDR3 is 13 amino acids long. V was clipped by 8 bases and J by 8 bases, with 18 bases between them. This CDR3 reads CASCCRGGQGYTF. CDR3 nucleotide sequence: TGTGCCAGCTGTTGCCGGGGTGGGCAAGGCTACACCTTC.

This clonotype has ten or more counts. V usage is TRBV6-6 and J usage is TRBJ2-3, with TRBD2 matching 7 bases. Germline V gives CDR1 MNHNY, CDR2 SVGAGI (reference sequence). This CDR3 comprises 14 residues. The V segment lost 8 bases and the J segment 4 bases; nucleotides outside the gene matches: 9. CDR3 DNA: TGTGCCAGCGGGGTCAGCCGGGGGGCAGATACGCAGTATTTT. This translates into CASGVSRGADTQYF.

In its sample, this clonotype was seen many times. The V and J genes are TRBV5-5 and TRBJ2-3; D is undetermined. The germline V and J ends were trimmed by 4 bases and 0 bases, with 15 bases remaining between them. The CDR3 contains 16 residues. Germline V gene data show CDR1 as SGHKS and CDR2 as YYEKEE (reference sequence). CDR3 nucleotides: TGTGCCAGCAGCCTACCCCTCGCGGCTAGCACAGATACGCAGTATTTT. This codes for CASSLPLAASTDTQYF.

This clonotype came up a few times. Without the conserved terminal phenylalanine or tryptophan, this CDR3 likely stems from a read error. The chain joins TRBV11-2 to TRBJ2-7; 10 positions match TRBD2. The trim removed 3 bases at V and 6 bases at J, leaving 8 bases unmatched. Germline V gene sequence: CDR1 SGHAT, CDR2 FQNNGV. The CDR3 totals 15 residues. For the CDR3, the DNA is TGTGCCAGCAGCTTCAGTAAGCGGGGGGGTGGCGAGCAGTACATC. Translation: CASSFSKRGGGEQYI.

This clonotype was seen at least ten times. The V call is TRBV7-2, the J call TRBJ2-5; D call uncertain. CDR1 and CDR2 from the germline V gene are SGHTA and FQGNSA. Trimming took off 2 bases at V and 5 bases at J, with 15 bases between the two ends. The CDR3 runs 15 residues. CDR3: CASSLNRVLGETQYF. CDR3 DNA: TGTGCCAGCAGCTTAAATAGAGTTCTGGGGGAGACCCAGTACTTC.

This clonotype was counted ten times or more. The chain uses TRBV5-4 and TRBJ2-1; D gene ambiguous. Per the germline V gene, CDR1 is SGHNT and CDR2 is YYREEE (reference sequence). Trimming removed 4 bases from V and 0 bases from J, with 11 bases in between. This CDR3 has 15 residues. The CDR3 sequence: CASSLTSSSYNEQFF. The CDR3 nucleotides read TGTGCCAGCAGCCTCACCTCCAGCTCCTACAATGAGCAGTTCTTC.

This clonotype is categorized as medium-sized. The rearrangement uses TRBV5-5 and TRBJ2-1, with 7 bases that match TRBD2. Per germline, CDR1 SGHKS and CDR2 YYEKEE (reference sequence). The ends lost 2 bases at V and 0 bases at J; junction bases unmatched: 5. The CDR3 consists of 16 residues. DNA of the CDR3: TGTGCCAGCAGCTTTTCGGCTAGCGGCTCCTACAATGAGCAGTTCTTC. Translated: CASSFSASGSYNEQFF.

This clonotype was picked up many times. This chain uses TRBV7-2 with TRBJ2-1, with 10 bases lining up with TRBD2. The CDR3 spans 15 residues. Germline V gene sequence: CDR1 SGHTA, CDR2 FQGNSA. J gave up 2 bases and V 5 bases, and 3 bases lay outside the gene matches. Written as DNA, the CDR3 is TGTGCCAGCAGCGTTAGCGGGGGGACCTACAATGAGCAGTTCTTC. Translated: CASSVSGGTYNEQFF.

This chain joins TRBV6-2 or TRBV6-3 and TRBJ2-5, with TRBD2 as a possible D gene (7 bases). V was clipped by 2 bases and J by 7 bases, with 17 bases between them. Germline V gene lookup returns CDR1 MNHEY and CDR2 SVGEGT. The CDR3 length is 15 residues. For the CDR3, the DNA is TGTGCCAGCAGTTACGCTCGGGGGGCCCTAATGACCCAGTACTTC. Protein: CASSYARGALMTQYF.

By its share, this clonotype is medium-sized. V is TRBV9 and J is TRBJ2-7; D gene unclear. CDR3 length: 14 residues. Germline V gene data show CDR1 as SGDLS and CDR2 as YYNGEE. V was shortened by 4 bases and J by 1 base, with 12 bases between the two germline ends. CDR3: CASSPRWLSYEQYF. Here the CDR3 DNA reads TGTGCCAGCAGCCCCCGTTGGTTGTCCTACGAGCAGTACTTC.

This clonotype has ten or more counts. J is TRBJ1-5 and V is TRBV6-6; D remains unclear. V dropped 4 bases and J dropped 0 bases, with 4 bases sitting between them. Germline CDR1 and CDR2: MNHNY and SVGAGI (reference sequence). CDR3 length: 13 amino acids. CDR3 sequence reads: CASSSASNQPQHF. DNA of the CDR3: TGTGCCAGCAGTTCTGCTAGCAATCAGCCCCAGCATTTT.

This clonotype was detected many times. The CDR3 DNA is TGTGCCAGCAGCCCCGGGACCTATTACGAGCAGTACTTC. It encodes CASSPGTYYEQYF. This sequence joins TRBV2 and TRBJ2-7; D may match TRBD1 or TRBD2 (5 bases each). The CDR3 has 13 amino acids. CDR1 and CDR2 (germline): SNHLY, FYNNEI. V shed 6 bases and J shed 4 bases, with 13 bases lying between them.

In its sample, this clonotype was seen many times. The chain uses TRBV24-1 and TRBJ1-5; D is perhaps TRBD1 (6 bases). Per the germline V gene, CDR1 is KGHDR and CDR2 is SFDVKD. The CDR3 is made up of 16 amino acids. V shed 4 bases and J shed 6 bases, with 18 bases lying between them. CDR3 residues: CATSDPSTGASQPQHF. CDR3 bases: TGTGCCACCAGTGACCCCAGTACGGGGGCTAGTCAGCCCCAGCATTTT.

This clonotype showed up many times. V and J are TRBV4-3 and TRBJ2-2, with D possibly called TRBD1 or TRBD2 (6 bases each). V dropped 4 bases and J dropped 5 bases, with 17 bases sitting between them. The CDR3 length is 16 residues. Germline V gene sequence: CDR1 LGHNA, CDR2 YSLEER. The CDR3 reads CASSPSTGAQTGELFF. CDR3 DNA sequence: TGCGCCAGCAGCCCGTCCACGGGGGCCCAGACCGGGGAGCTGTTTTTT.

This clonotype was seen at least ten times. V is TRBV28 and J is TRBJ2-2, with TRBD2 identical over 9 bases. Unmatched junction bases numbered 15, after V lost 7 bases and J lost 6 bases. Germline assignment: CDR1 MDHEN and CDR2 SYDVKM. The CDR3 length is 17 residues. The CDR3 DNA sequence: TGTGCCAGCACCCTGGCTAGCGGGAAGAAGAGGGCCGGGGAGCTGTTTTTT. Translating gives CASTLASGKKRAGELFF.

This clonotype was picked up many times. The CDR3: CASSVTGTGNYNEQFF. The CDR3 DNA follows: TGTGCCAGCAGTGTTACCGGGACAGGGAACTACAATGAGCAGTTCTTC. The chain combines TRBV28 with TRBJ2-1; the match to TRBD1 covers 9 bases. There are 16 residues in the CDR3. Trimming cost V 5 bases and J 3 bases; bases outside gene matches: 8. Germline lookup yields CDR1 MDHEN and CDR2 SYDVKM.

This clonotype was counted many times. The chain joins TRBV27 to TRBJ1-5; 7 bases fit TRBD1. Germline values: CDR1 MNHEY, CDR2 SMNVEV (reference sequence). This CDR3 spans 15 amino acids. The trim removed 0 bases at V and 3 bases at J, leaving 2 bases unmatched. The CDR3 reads CASSLSGQHNQPQHF. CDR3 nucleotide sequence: TGTGCCAGCAGTTTATCGGGACAGCACAATCAGCCCCAGCATTTT.

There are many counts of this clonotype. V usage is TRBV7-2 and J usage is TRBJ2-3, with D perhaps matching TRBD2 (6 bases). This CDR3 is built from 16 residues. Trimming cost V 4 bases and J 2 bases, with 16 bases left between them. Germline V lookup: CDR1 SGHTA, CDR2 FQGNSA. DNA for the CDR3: TGTGCCAGCAGCTCCTATCCTAGCGTACCCACAGATACGCAGTATTTT. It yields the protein CASSSYPSVPTDTQYF.

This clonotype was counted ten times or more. The CDR3 DNA reads TGTGCCAGCAGTCTCTTTGGTACTAGCACAGATACGCAGTATTTT. Its protein is CASSLFGTSTDTQYF. This chain joins TRBV6-5 and TRBJ2-3; unclear D gene. The germline CDR1 and CDR2 sequences are MNHEY and SVGAGI. This CDR3 region has 15 residues. V was pared by 5 bases and J by 0 bases, with 12 bases between.

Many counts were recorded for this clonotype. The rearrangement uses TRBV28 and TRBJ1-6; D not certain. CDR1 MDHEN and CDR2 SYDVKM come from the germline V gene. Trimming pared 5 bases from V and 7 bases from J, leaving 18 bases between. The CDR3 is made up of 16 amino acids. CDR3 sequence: CASSRVLRERNSPLHF. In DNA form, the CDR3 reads TGTGCCAGCAGTCGTGTTTTAAGGGAAAGGAATTCACCCCTCCACTTT. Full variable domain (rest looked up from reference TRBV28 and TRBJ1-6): DVKVTQSSRYLVKRTGEKVFLECVQDMDHENMFWYRQDPGLGLRLIYFSYDVKMKEKGDIPEGYSVSREKKERFSLILESASTNQTSMYLCASSRVLRERNSPLHFGNGTRLTVT.

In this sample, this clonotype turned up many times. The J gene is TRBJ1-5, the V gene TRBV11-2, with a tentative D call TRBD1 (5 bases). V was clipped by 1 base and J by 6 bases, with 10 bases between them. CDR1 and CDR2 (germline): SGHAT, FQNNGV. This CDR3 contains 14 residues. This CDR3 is CASSLAGGGQPQHF. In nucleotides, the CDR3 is TGTGCCAGCAGCTTAGCTGGGGGAGGTCAGCCCCAGCATTTT.